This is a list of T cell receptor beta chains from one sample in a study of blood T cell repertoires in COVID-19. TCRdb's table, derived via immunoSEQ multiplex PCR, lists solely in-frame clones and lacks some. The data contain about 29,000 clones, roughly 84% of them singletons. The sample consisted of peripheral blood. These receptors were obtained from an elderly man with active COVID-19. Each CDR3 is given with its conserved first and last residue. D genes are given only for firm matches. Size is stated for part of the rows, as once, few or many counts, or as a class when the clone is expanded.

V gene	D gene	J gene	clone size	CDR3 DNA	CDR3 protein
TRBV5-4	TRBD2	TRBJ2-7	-	TGTGCCAGCAGCCCCAGGCGGGAGACCTACGAGCAGTACTTC	CASSPRRETYEQYF
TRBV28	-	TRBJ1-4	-	TGTGCCAGCAGTTCGACAGCCCGTCAATCTTTT	CASSSTARQSF
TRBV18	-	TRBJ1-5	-	TGTGCCAGCTCACCCGGGCGCGGGAGCAATCAGCCCCAGCATTTT	CASSPGRGSNQPQHF
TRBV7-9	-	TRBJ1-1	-	TGTGCCAGCAGCTTAAGGGACACCCGGAACACTGAAGCTTTCTTT	CASSLRDTRNTEAFF
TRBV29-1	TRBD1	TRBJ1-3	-	TGCAGCGTTGGATCGACAGGGAGAGGAAACACCATATATTTT	CSVGSTGRGNTIYF
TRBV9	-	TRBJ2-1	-	TGTGCCAGCAGAAGGGGGGACAGCTCCTACAATGAGCAGTTCTTC	CASRRGDSSYNEQFF
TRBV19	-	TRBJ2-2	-	TGTGCCAGTAGTAGCCAAAGGAGGACGATCACCGGGGAGCTGTTTTTT	CASSSQRRTITGELFF
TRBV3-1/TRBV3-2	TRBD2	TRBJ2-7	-	TGTGCCAGCAGCCTGTCGGGGGGTTCCGAGCAGTACTTC	CASSLSGGSEQYF
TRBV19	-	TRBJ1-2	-	TGTGCCAGTAGTATAGACCTTACAGGGAAGCGGGGCTACACCTTC	CASSIDLTGKRGYTF
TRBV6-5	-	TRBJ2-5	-	TGTGCCAGCAGTTACTCTCGGGGGGCAGGTCAAGAGACCCAGTACTTC	CASSYSRGAGQETQYF
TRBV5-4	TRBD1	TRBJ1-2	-	TGTGCCAGCAGCTCCCCGACAGGGACTAACTATGGCTACACCTTC	CASSSPTGTNYGYTF
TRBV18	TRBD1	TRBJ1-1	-	TGTGCCAGCTCACCACGCGGGACAGGGGGCGAAAATACTGAAGCTTTCTTT	CASSPRGTGGENTEAFF
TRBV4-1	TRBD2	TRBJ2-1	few	TGCGCCAGCAGCCAAGAAGGGACTAGCGGGGGGGCAAATGAGCAGTTCTTC	CASSQEGTSGGANEQFF
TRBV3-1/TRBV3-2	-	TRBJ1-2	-	TGTGCCAGCAGCCAAGGGCAGGGTACCAGCTATGGCTACACCTTC	CASSQGQGTSYGYTF
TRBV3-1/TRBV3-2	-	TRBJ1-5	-	TGTGCCAGCAGCCAAGAAAGGGGGAGCAATCAGCCCCAGCATTTT	CASSQERGSNQPQHF
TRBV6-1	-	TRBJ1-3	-	TGTGCCAGCAGTGAGTCGGTTTCTGGAAACACCATATATTTT	CASSESVSGNTIYF
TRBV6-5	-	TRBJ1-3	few	TGTGCCAGCAGGGAGCCTCGAGGATTCGATTTT	CASREPRGFDF
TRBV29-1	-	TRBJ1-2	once	TGCAGCGCCGGACAGAATCAGGGCTACACCTTC	CSAGQNQGYTF
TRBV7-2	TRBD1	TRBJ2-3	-	TGTGCCAGCAGCCCTCGGACAGGGGCGACAGATACGCAGTATTTT	CASSPRTGATDTQYF
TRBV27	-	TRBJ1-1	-	TGTGCCAGCAGCGTCCGGGGGGAGGGTCTGAACACTGAAGCTTTCTTT	CASSVRGEGLNTEAFF
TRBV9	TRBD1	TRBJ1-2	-	TGTGCCAGCAGCGTAGCCTTAACCCGGGACAGTAAAAACTATGGCTACACCTTC	CASSVALTRDSKNYGYTF
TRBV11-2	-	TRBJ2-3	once	TGTGCCAGCAGCCCGGACTATACGCAGTATTTT	CASSPDYTQYF
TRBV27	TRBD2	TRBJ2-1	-	TGTGCCAGCGTAACGGGGGGGCTGTACAATGAGCAGTTCTTC	CASVTGGLYNEQFF
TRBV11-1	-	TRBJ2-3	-	TGTGCCAGCAGCTTAGGGGGCGAGGGCACAGATACGCAGTATTTT	CASSLGGEGTDTQYF
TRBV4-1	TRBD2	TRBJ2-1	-	TGCGCCAGCAGCCAAGTCCTAGCGGGATACAATGAGCAGTTCTTC	CASSQVLAGYNEQFF
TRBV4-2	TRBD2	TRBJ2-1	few	TGTGCCAGCAGCCCCCTCAGCGGGGGGGCCTCCAATGAGCAGTTCTTC	CASSPLSGGASNEQFF
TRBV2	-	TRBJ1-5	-	TGTGCCAGCAGTCAGGAGGGCGGTAGCAATCAGCCCCAGCATTTT	CASSQEGGSNQPQHF
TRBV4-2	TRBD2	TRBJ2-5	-	TGTGCCAGCAGCCAAGCGCGGGGGGCGGAGACCCAGTACTTC	CASSQARGAETQYF
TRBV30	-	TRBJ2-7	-	TGTGCCTGGACCTTTGGGGGGGCTAGCTACGAGCAGTACTTC	CAWTFGGASYEQYF
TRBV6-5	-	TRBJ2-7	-	TGTGCCAGCAATAGCGGAGGAGGGGCCTCCTACGAGCAGTACTTC	CASNSGGGASYEQYF
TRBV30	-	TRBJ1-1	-	TGTGCCTGGAGTCACCGGGGGGGTAACACTGAAGCTTTCTTT	CAWSHRGGNTEAFF